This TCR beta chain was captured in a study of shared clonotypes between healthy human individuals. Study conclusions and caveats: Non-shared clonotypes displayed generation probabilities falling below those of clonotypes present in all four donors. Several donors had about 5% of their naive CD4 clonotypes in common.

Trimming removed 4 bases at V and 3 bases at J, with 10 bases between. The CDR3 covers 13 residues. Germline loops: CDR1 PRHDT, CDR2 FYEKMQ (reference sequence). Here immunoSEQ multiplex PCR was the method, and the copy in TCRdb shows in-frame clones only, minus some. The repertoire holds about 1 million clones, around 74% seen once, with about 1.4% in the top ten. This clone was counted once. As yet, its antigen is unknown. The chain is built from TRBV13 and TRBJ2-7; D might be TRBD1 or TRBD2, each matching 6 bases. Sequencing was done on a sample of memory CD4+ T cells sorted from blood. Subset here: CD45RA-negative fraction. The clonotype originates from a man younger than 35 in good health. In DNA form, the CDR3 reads TGTGCCAGCAGCTGGGGGCGGGGCTACGAGCAGTACTTC. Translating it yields CASSWGRGYEQYF.